This TCR beta chain was found in a study of blood T cell repertoires in COVID-19. Sequencing was performed with immunoSEQ multiplex PCR; in TCRdb, only in-frame clones are kept and a portion is missing. The sample carries around 300,000 clones, 88% recorded once. This TCR was recovered from a man younger than 45 who had recovered from COVID-19. Sequencing used PBMCs or T cells enriched from blood (not recorded which).

This chain's CDR3 is CASSFVGDYYGYTF. CDR3 coding DNA: TGTGCCAGCAGCTTTGTAGGCGACTACTATGGCTACACCTTC. The chain uses TRBV7-9 and TRBJ1-2; unclear D gene. Germline V gives CDR1 SEHNR, CDR2 FQNEAQ (reference sequence). CDR3 length: 14 amino acids. The ends were cut back, 3 bases at V and 3 bases at J, with 11 bases in the middle.